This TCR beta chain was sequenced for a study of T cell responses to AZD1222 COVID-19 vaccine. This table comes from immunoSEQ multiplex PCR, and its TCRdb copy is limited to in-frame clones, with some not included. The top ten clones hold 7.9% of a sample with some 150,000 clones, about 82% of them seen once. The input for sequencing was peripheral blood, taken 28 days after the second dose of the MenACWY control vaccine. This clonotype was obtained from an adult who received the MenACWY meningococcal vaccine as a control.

The CDR3 loop is CASKVGTAEAFF. The DNA for the CDR3 is TGTGCCAGCAAGGTCGGGACGGCTGAAGCTTTCTTT. V and J are TRBV6-5 and TRBJ1-1; possibly TRBD1 for D (5 bases). The ends were cut back, 7 bases at V and 6 bases at J, with 12 bases in the middle. The CDR3 length is 12 residues. Per the germline V gene, CDR1 is MNHEY and CDR2 is SVGAGI.